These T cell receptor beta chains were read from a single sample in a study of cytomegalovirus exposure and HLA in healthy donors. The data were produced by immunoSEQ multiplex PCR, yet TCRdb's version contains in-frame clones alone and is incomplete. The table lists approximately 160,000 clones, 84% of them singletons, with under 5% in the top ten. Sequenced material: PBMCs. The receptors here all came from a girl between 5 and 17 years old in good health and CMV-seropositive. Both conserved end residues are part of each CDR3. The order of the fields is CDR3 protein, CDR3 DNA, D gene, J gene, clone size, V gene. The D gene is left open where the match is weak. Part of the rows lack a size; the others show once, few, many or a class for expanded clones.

CDR3 protein: CASLGQITDTQYF; CDR3 DNA: TGTGCCAGCCTTGGACAGATCACAGATACGCAGTATTTT; D gene: .; J gene: TRBJ2-3; clone size: .; V gene: TRBV28
CDR3 protein: CASSLYGEQFF; CDR3 DNA: TGCGCCAGCAGCTTGTACGGTGAGCAGTTCTTC; D gene: .; J gene: TRBJ2-1; clone size: .; V gene: TRBV5-1
CDR3 protein: CASSPDGDSNQPQHF; CDR3 DNA: TGCGCCAGCAGCCCCGACGGAGATAGCAATCAGCCCCAGCATTTT; D gene: .; J gene: TRBJ1-5; clone size: .; V gene: TRBV5-1
CDR3 protein: CASSPPTPNGYTF; CDR3 DNA: TGTGCCAGCAGCCCTCCTACGCCAAATGGCTACACCTTC; D gene: .; J gene: TRBJ1-2; clone size: .; V gene: TRBV9
CDR3 protein: CASSLLGAPYEQYF; CDR3 DNA: TGTGCCAGCAGCTTATTGGGGGCACCCTACGAGCAGTACTTC; D gene: .; J gene: TRBJ2-7; clone size: .; V gene: TRBV7-9
CDR3 protein: CASSLVGAREETQYF; CDR3 DNA: TGCGCCAGCAGCTTGGTTGGAGCGAGAGAAGAGACCCAGTACTTC; D gene: .; J gene: TRBJ2-5; clone size: .; V gene: TRBV5-1
CDR3 protein: CASSSIRDRGSGYTF; CDR3 DNA: TGTGCCAGCAGCTCGATCCGGGACAGGGGATCCGGCTACACCTTC; D gene: TRBD1; J gene: TRBJ1-2; clone size: .; V gene: TRBV7-9
CDR3 protein: CASSLYSSRNGELFF; CDR3 DNA: TGTGCCAGCAGCCTTTACAGTTCTCGTAACGGGGAGCTGTTTTTT; D gene: .; J gene: TRBJ2-2; clone size: .; V gene: TRBV28
CDR3 protein: CASSLGRTGVTYGQYF; CDR3 DNA: TGTGCCAGCAGCTTAGGGAGGACAGGGGTTACCTACGGGCAGTACTTC; D gene: TRBD1; J gene: TRBJ2-7; clone size: .; V gene: TRBV13
CDR3 protein: CASSYVPGGYNEQFF; CDR3 DNA: TGTGCCAGCAGTTACGTTCCGGGGGGATACAATGAGCAGTTCTTC; D gene: TRBD2; J gene: TRBJ2-1; clone size: .; V gene: TRBV6-5
CDR3 protein: CASSYGRTAYEQYF; CDR3 DNA: TGTGCCAGCAGTTACGGACGGACTGCCTACGAGCAGTACTTC; D gene: .; J gene: TRBJ2-7; clone size: .; V gene: TRBV6-5
CDR3 protein: CSVGQGRVHSYGYTF; CDR3 DNA: TGCAGCGTTGGACAGGGGAGGGTTCATAGCTATGGCTACACCTTC; D gene: TRBD1; J gene: TRBJ1-2; clone size: few; V gene: TRBV29-1
CDR3 protein: CAWSSGTVIDEQYF; CDR3 DNA: TGTGCCTGGAGTTCCGGGACAGTTATCGACGAGCAGTACTTC; D gene: TRBD1; J gene: TRBJ2-7; clone size: .; V gene: TRBV30